These 12 T cell receptor beta chains came from one sample sequenced in a study of blood T cell repertoires in COVID-19. TCRdb's copy holds only in-frame clones and misses some; the assay was immunoSEQ multiplex PCR. The sample contains approximately 74,000 clones, around four fifths of which appear only once. The sequencing sample was made of peripheral blood. The origin of the receptors is an elderly man with active or convalescent COVID-19.

The sample holds a few counts of this clone. V gene TRBV2 combines with J gene TRBJ1-1, with 9 bases that match TRBD1. The CDR3 runs 12 residues. J was trimmed by 4 bases and V by 8 bases; bases with no gene match: 2. Germline-derived CDR1 and CDR2 are SNHLY and FYNNEI. Here the CDR3 DNA reads TGTGCCAGCGACAGGGGGAGCACTGAAGCTTTCTTT. The encoded protein is CASDRGSTEAFF.

V is TRBV5-5 and J is TRBJ2-7; 7 bases are shared with TRBD1. Germline loops: CDR1 SGHKS, CDR2 YYEKEE (reference sequence). The CDR3 has 15 residues. The ends lost 0 bases at V and 2 bases at J; junction bases unmatched: 5. CDR3 nucleotide sequence: TGTGCCAGCAGCTTGGTGCCAGGGGGTGCCTACGAGCAGTACTTC. Translating it yields CASSLVPGGAYEQYF.

The chain couples TRBV6-2 or TRBV6-3 to TRBJ1-2; D remains unclear. The germline gives CDR1 MNHEY, CDR2 SVGEGT. CDR3 length: 14 amino acids. Trimming stripped 6 bases from V and 5 bases from J, with 16 bases between. CDR3 nucleotide sequence: TGTGCCAGCAGCCACACCGGGAGCCTATATGGCTACACCTTC. It translates to CASSHTGSLYGYTF.

This clone was recorded only once. This chain connects TRBV6-5 to TRBJ1-3, with D perhaps matching TRBD1 (6 bases). The V gene lost 2 bases and the J gene lost 4 bases, with 9 bases spanning the gap. The V gene's germline CDR1 is MNHEY and CDR2 SVGAGI. This CDR3 is 14 amino acids long. This CDR3 reads CASSYQGLGNTIYF. As DNA, the CDR3 is TGTGCCAGCAGTTACCAGGGGCTCGGAAACACCATATATTTT.

The gene calls are TRBV11-3 and TRBJ2-7; a weak D match, TRBD2 (5 bases). V lost 0 bases to trimming and J lost 4 bases, with 7 bases between them. Germline V gene data show CDR1 as SGHNT and CDR2 as YENEEA. CDR3 length equals 13 residues. CDR3 loop: CASSLDPGYEQYF. CDR3 sequence (DNA): TGTGCCAGCAGCTTAGATCCGGGGTACGAGCAGTACTTC.

The chain is built from TRBV2 and TRBJ1-1, with 7 nucleotides matching TRBD1. CDR3 length: 16 residues. Per germline, CDR1 SNHLY and CDR2 FYNNEI. The J segment lost 3 bases and the V segment lost 6 bases, leaving 13 bases of the junction unmatched. The CDR3, as DNA: TGTGCCAGCAGGCCGAGGGGGCCTCTCGCGGACACTGAAGCTTTCTTT. The encoded protein is CASRPRGPLADTEAFF. Full variable domain (outside the CDR3, taken from reference TRBV2 and TRBJ1-1): EPEVTQTPSHQVTQMGQEVILRCVPISNHLYFYWYRQILGQKVEFLVSFYNNEISEKSEIFDDQFSVERPDGSNFTLKIRSTKLEDSAMYFCASRPRGPLADTEAFFGQGTRLTVV.

The V gene is TRBV5-1, the J gene TRBJ2-3, with 9 bases lining up with TRBD1. V shed 0 bases and J 2 bases; nucleotides not matched to a gene: 4. The germline V gene encodes CDR1 SGHRS and CDR2 YFSETQ. This CDR3 spans 16 amino acids. DNA for the CDR3: TGCGCCAGCAGCTTGGGTGGGACAGGGACCACAGATACGCAGTATTTT. As protein: CASSLGGTGTTDTQYF.

The V gene is TRBV3-1 (or the pseudogene TRBV3-2), the J gene TRBJ2-5, with 10 bases that match TRBD2. The CDR3 consists of 20 residues. CDR1 and CDR2 from the germline V gene are LGHDT and YNNKEL (reference sequence). V was pared by 1 base and J by 3 bases, with 17 bases of the junction left unmatched. The CDR3 DNA is TGTGCCAGCAGCCAAGTCCTAGCGGGAGAAAGGATGACTAAAGAAGAGACCCAGTACTTC. It is translated as CASSQVLAGERMTKEETQYF.

This clone was seen only once. The V and J genes are TRBV28 and TRBJ2-1; D remains ambiguous. CDR1 is MDHEN, CDR2 SYDVKM, per germline. The germline V and J ends were trimmed by 8 bases and 4 bases, with 15 bases remaining between them. This CDR3 contains 14 residues. CDR3: CASSQQKVYNEQFF. As DNA, the CDR3 is TGTGCCAGCTCTCAACAGAAAGTTTACAATGAGCAGTTCTTC. Looking up the rest from reference TRBV28 and TRBJ2-1 gives the full variable domain: DVKVTQSSRYLVKRTGEKVFLECVQDMDHENMFWYRQDPGLGLRLIYFSYDVKMKEKGDIPEGYSVSREKKERFSLILESASTNQTSMYLCASSQQKVYNEQFFGPGTRLTVL.

In its sample, this clone was seen once. The chain's CDR3 is CASSLMRAYEQYF. The CDR3 region has the DNA TGTGCCAGCAGCTTGATGAGGGCCTACGAGCAGTACTTC. The rearrangement joins TRBV5-6 to TRBJ2-7; tentative D call: TRBD2 (5 bases). The CDR3 runs to 13 residues. V was trimmed by 1 base and J by 2 bases, leaving 7 bases between them. Germline V gene lookup returns CDR1 SGHDT and CDR2 YYEEEE. The full variable domain, its missing parts supplied by reference TRBV5-6 and TRBJ2-7, is DAGVTQSPTHLIKTRGQQVTLRCSPKSGHDTVSWYQQALGQGPQFIFQYYEEEERQRGNFPDRFSGHQFPNYSSELNVNALLLGDSALYLCASSLMRAYEQYFGPGTRLTVT.

V usage is TRBV5-1 and J usage is TRBJ1-3; unclear D gene. This CDR3 comprises 14 residues. Between the trimmed V and J ends, which lost 3 bases and 0 bases, there was a span of 7 bases. Germline assignment: CDR1 SGHRS and CDR2 YFSETQ. CDR3 in amino acids: CASSSGVSGNTIYF. Written as DNA, the CDR3 is TGCGCCAGCAGCTCCGGGGTCTCTGGAAACACCATATATTTT.

J is TRBJ1-3 and V is TRBV7-6; no reliable D call. Per the germline V gene, CDR1 is SGHVS and CDR2 is FNYEAQ. The CDR3 spans 14 residues. V lost 1 base, J lost 5 bases, and 9 bases lay in between. DNA for the CDR3: TGTGCCAGCAGCTTAGACGACACACGAAACACCATATATTTT. Its translation: CASSLDDTRNTIYF.